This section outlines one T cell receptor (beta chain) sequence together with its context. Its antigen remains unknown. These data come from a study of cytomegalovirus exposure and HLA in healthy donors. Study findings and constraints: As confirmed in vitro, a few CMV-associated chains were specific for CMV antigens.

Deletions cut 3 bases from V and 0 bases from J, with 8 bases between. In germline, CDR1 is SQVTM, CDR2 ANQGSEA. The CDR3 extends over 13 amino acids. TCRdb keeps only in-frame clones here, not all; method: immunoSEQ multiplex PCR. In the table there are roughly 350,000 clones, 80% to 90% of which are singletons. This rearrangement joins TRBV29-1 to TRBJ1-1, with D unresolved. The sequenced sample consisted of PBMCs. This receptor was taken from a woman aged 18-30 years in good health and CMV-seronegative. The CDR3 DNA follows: TGCAGCGTTGAGGCGGGTATGAACACTGAAGCTTTCTTT. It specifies CSVEAGMNTEAFF.